These 29 T cell receptor beta chains were all obtained from the same sample, sequenced in a study of T cell responses to AZD1222 COVID-19 vaccine. TCRdb's copy holds only in-frame clones and misses some; the assay was immunoSEQ multiplex PCR. The sample consists of 150,000 to 200,000 clones, roughly 89% of them appearing once. Sequenced material: peripheral blood, taken on day 0 of AZD1222 vaccination. Every receptor here comes from an adult in good health.

J is TRBJ2-5 and V is TRBV29-1; TRBD2 matches at 11 bases. Germline V gene data show CDR1 as SQVTM and CDR2 as ANQGSEA. This CDR3 region has 13 residues. V gave up 7 bases and J gave up 2 bases; unmatched junction bases: 3. The CDR3 loop reads CSERLAGQETQYF. CDR3 in DNA: TGCAGCGAGCGACTAGCGGGGCAAGAGACCCAGTACTTC. The full variable domain, with the rest looked up from reference TRBV29-1 and TRBJ2-5, is SAVISQKPSRDICQRGTSLTIQCQVDSQVTMMFWYRQQPGQSLTLIATANQGSEATYESGFVIDKFPISRPNLTFSTLTVSNMSPEDSSIYLCSERLAGQETQYFGPGTRLLVL.

This chain connects TRBV7-8 to TRBJ1-1; D not resolved. The CDR3 has 14 residues. The V end lost 1 base, the J end lost 2 bases, and 8 bases lay between the germline ends. Germline V gene data show CDR1 as SGHVS and CDR2 as FQNEAQ. The CDR3 sequence is CASSLVYPNTEAFF. The CDR3 DNA is TGTGCCAGCAGCTTAGTTTATCCCAACACTGAAGCTTTCTTT.

This clone has a single count. The CDR3 reads CASSPPRQPQHF. The CDR3 DNA follows: TGTGCCAGCAGTCCCCCGAGGCAGCCCCAGCATTTT. V is TRBV6-2 or TRBV6-3 and J is TRBJ1-5; no clear D gene. V was shortened by 5 bases and J by 7 bases, with 9 bases between the two germline ends. Germline V lookup: CDR1 MNHEY, CDR2 SVGEGT. CDR3 length equals 12 residues.

V is TRBV7-9 and J is TRBJ1-1; D possibly corresponds to TRBD1 (6 bases). V was shortened by 4 bases and J by 0 bases, with 9 bases between the two germline ends. Germline V lookup: CDR1 SEHNR, CDR2 FQNEAQ (reference sequence). This CDR3 is 14 amino acids long. The CDR3 sequence is CASSWDNLNTEAFF. CDR3 in DNA: TGTGCCAGCAGCTGGGACAATCTGAACACTGAAGCTTTCTTT.

The gene calls are TRBV7-2 and TRBJ1-2, with D unclear. Trimming pared 1 base from V and 4 bases from J, leaving 4 bases between. CDR1 is SGHTA, CDR2 FQGNSA, per germline. CDR3 length equals 12 residues. CDR3 bases: TGTGCCAGCAGCTTAGGAGTCTATGGCTACACCTTC. Residues: CASSLGVYGYTF.

Only one count was recorded for this clone. This chain uses TRBV19 with TRBJ1-2; TRBD1 matches 7 bases. The CDR3 runs to 15 residues. Germline V gene lookup returns CDR1 LNHDA and CDR2 SQIVND (reference sequence). Germline trimming cut 1 base from V and 3 bases from J; bases unmatched to any gene: 5. The CDR3 spells CASSIVATGHYGYTF. The CDR3 bases are TGTGCCAGTAGTATAGTTGCGACAGGGCACTATGGCTACACCTTC.

The J gene is TRBJ1-5, the V gene TRBV6-5; a weak D match, TRBD1 (6 bases). The V gene's germline CDR1 is MNHEY and CDR2 SVGAGI. The CDR3 has 14 residues. V was pared by 6 bases and J by 7 bases, with 16 bases between. DNA for the CDR3: TGTGCCAGCAGGGGGGGGGCATTCGGACAGCCCCAGCATTTT. It is translated as CASRGGAFGQPQHF.

The chain combines TRBV3-1 (or the pseudogene TRBV3-2) with TRBJ2-7; no reliable D call. The CDR3 extends over 13 amino acids. V was trimmed by 1 base and J by 2 bases, leaving 6 bases between them. Per germline, CDR1 LGHDT and CDR2 YNNKEL (reference sequence). CDR3 sequence: CASSQAAPYEQYF. Written as DNA, the CDR3 is TGTGCCAGCAGCCAAGCGGCTCCCTACGAGCAGTACTTC.

The chain links TRBV28 to TRBJ1-5, with D perhaps TRBD1 (5 bases). V was shortened by 5 bases and J by 1 base, with 18 bases between the two germline ends. The CDR3 runs 17 residues. The germline CDR1 and CDR2 sequences are MDHEN and SYDVKM. The CDR3 spells CASSAPPGPASNQPQHF. In nucleotides, the CDR3 is TGTGCCAGCAGTGCCCCCCCGGGACCCGCGAGCAATCAGCCCCAGCATTTT.

The DNA for the CDR3 is TGTGCCAGCAGCTTAGCGACTAGCTACAATGAGCAGTTCTTC. The encoded protein is CASSLATSYNEQFF. The V call is TRBV11-2, the J call TRBJ2-1; D is perhaps TRBD2 (6 bases). Germline CDR1 reads SGHAT; CDR2 reads FQNNGV. V lost 1 base and J 3 bases, leaving 7 bases between the germline ends. The CDR3 totals 14 residues.

The chain is built from TRBV6-5 and TRBJ2-2; TRBD2 is a possible D gene (6 bases). V was clipped by 6 bases and J by 0 bases, with 11 bases between them. Per the germline V gene, CDR1 is MNHEY and CDR2 is SVGAGI. The CDR3 totals 15 residues. The CDR3 protein is CASRGGGSNTGELFF. The CDR3 DNA sequence: TGTGCCAGCAGAGGAGGAGGGTCGAACACCGGGGAGCTGTTTTTT.

This chain joins TRBV6-1 and TRBJ1-2, with 9 bases that match TRBD1. J lost 5 bases, V lost 3 bases, and 4 bases had no gene match. This CDR3 region has 14 residues. Looked up from germline, CDR1 is MNHNS and CDR2 is SASEGT. CDR3 sequence: CASSDTGGTYGYTF. In DNA, the CDR3 is TGTGCCAGCAGTGATACAGGGGGCACGTATGGCTACACCTTC.

The chain has TRBV18 and TRBJ2-3, with 7 bases that match TRBD1. The CDR3 spans 16 residues. V lost 2 bases, J lost 1 base, and 6 bases stayed unmatched. Germline loops: CDR1 KGHSH, CDR2 LQKENI. The CDR3 protein is CASSPEGGVGTDTQYF. DNA for the CDR3: TGTGCCAGCTCACCAGAAGGGGGCGTTGGCACAGATACGCAGTATTTT.

The J gene is TRBJ1-3, the V gene TRBV6-5; D gene unclear. Germline lookup yields CDR1 MNHEY and CDR2 SVGAGI. The CDR3 contains 13 residues. The V gene lost 7 bases and the J gene lost 2 bases, with 9 bases spanning the gap. The CDR3 bases are TGTGCCAGCATCTCGACAACTGGAAACACCATATATTTT. This encodes CASISTTGNTIYF.

V usage is TRBV28 and J usage is TRBJ2-1; D is uncertain. The CDR3 runs to 14 residues. The germline V and J ends were trimmed by 2 bases and 2 bases, with 7 bases remaining between them. Germline V gene data show CDR1 as MDHEN and CDR2 as SYDVKM. CDR3 DNA sequence: TGTGCCAGCAGTTTAACATCCGCCTACAATGAGCAGTTCTTC. It specifies CASSLTSAYNEQFF. The whole variable domain, remainder taken from reference TRBV28 and TRBJ2-1, is DVKVTQSSRYLVKRTGEKVFLECVQDMDHENMFWYRQDPGLGLRLIYFSYDVKMKEKGDIPEGYSVSREKKERFSLILESASTNQTSMYLCASSLTSAYNEQFFGPGTRLTVL.

The chain uses TRBV7-8 and TRBJ1-2; tentatively, D is TRBD1 (5 bases). The CDR3 consists of 13 residues. Per the germline V gene, CDR1 is SGHVS and CDR2 is FQNEAQ. The V and J ends lost 3 bases and 3 bases respectively, with 8 bases between them. DNA of the CDR3: TGTGCCAGCAGCTTCCGCAGGGACTATGGCTACACCTTC. Its protein is CASSFRRDYGYTF.

The chain combines TRBV6-6 with TRBJ2-1; tentative D call: TRBD2 (6 bases). Trimming cost V 6 bases and J 7 bases, with 10 bases left between them. This CDR3 has 12 residues. The germline CDR1 and CDR2 sequences are MNHNY and SVGAGI (reference sequence). As DNA, the CDR3 is TGTGCCAGCAGCGAACGGGGGAATGAGCAGTTCTTC. This encodes CASSERGNEQFF.

The CDR3 here is CASSLIGGAIQETQYF. The CDR3 region has the DNA TGTGCCAGCAGCTTAATTGGGGGCGCGATTCAAGAGACCCAGTACTTC. This chain connects TRBV7-2 to TRBJ2-5; possibly TRBD1 for D (6 bases). CDR1 is SGHTA and CDR2 is FQGNSA in the germline V gene. The ends were cut back, 2 bases at V and 2 bases at J, with 15 bases in the middle. CDR3 length: 16 residues.

This clone appeared a single time. V usage is TRBV30 and J usage is TRBJ2-3, with 12 bases that match TRBD2. The CDR3 loop spans 17 amino acids. With V trimmed by 4 bases and J by 2 bases, 10 bases remained unmatched. Germline loops: CDR1 GTSNPN, CDR2 SVGIG (reference sequence). Here the CDR3 DNA reads TGTGCCTGGACCCTCACCAGGACTAGCGGGGTCACAGATACGCAGTATTTT. Protein: CAWTLTRTSGVTDTQYF.

The chain employs TRBV2 and TRBJ1-4; D gene unclear. Germline V gene lookup returns CDR1 SNHLY and CDR2 FYNNEI. V lost 2 bases and J lost 8, with 6 bases in between. This CDR3 comprises 12 residues. CDR3 coding DNA: TGTGCCAGCAGTGAACAAACCGAAAAACTGTTTTTT. Its protein product is CASSEQTEKLFF.

The chain links TRBV30 to TRBJ1-2, with D unclear. This CDR3 has 12 residues. V gave up 5 bases and J gave up 8 bases, with 15 bases separating them. Germline-derived CDR1 and CDR2 are GTSNPN and SVGIG (reference sequence). CDR3 in amino acids: CAWGPITKGYTF. The CDR3 DNA follows: TGTGCCTGGGGTCCGATAACGAAGGGCTACACCTTC.

The rearrangement joins TRBV11-3 to TRBJ2-1; D remains ambiguous. CDR1 SGHNT and CDR2 YENEEA come from the germline V gene. The CDR3 loop spans 14 amino acids. Trimming pared 1 base from V and 6 bases from J, leaving 10 bases between. CDR3 loop: CASSLGPSSNEQFF. The CDR3 DNA follows: TGTGCCAGCAGCTTAGGGCCCTCTTCCAATGAGCAGTTCTTC. Full variable domain (missing parts from reference TRBV11-3 and TRBJ2-1): EAGVVQSPRYKIIEKKQPVAFWCNPISGHNTLYWYLQNLGQGPELLIRYENEEAVDDSQLPKDRFSAERLKGVDSTLKIQPAELGDSAVYLCASSLGPSSNEQFFGPGTRLTVL.

The chain employs TRBV28 and TRBJ1-5, with unresolved D. Germline lookup yields CDR1 MDHEN and CDR2 SYDVKM. V gave up 5 bases and J gave up 1 base, with 9 bases separating them. CDR3 length: 14 amino acids. The CDR3 sequence is CASSRTTSNQPQHF. DNA of the CDR3: TGTGCCAGCAGTCGGACGACCAGCAATCAGCCCCAGCATTTT.

In this sample, this clone turned up once. The chain has TRBV6-4 and TRBJ2-1, with a possible D match to TRBD1 (6 bases). Germline V CDR1 and CDR2: MRHNA, SNTAGT. The V end was cut by 6 bases, the J end by 2 bases, with 14 bases between. This CDR3 spans 15 amino acids. The CDR3 spells CASSRTADAYNEQFF. The CDR3 coding sequence is TGTGCCAGCAGCCGGACAGCCGATGCCTACAATGAGCAGTTCTTC.

The rearrangement links TRBV11-3 to TRBJ2-2, with D tentatively TRBD2 (7 bases). The CDR3 is 17 residues long. Germline loops: CDR1 SGHNT, CDR2 YENEEA. Trimming removed 5 bases from V and 6 bases from J, with 22 bases in between. In DNA, the CDR3 is TGTGCCAGCAGCCCAGGCGTAGGCGGGGGCCTGGCCGGGGAGCTGTTTTTT. This encodes CASSPGVGGGLAGELFF.

The genes are TRBV30 and TRBJ2-4; 8 positions match TRBD1. After removal of 0 bases from V and 1 base from J, the junction contained 8 bases not matched to a gene. CDR3 length: 17 amino acids. Germline loops: CDR1 GTSNPN, CDR2 SVGIG (reference sequence). The CDR3 DNA is TGTGCCTGGAGTGTACAAGGACAGGGAAAGGCCAAAAACATTCAGTACTTC. Amino acids: CAWSVQGQGKAKNIQYF.

The chain has TRBV7-8 and TRBJ1-1; weak D call: TRBD1 (5 bases). CDR3 length equals 14 residues. CDR1 and CDR2 from the germline V gene are SGHVS and FQNEAQ. Trimming took off 5 bases at V and 1 base at J, with 11 bases between the two ends. The CDR3 here is CASSPPRGNTEAFF. CDR3 bases: TGTGCCAGCAGCCCCCCGAGGGGGAACACTGAAGCTTTCTTT.

The J gene is TRBJ1-2, the V gene TRBV29-1, with D possibly TRBD1 on 6 matching bases. The CDR3 consists of 12 residues. The germline V gene encodes CDR1 SQVTM and CDR2 ANQGSEA. V lost 7 bases and J lost 6, with 15 bases in between. CDR3 DNA sequence: TGCAGCGATAAAACAGGGATGGATGGCTACACCTTC. Translation gives CSDKTGMDGYTF.

The gene calls are TRBV19 and TRBJ1-4; 7 bases are a match to TRBD1. V lost 6 bases and J lost 0; bases outside the gene matches: 10. The CDR3 is 17 amino acids. Looked up from germline, CDR1 is LNHDA and CDR2 is SQIVND (reference sequence). The CDR3 nucleotides are TGTGCCAGTAGACTACAGGGGTCCCGTGCAACTAATGAAAAACTGTTTTTT. This translates into CASRLQGSRATNEKLFF.